The rows below give T cell receptor beta chains drawn from one sample of a study of T cell repertoires in cytomegalovirus infection. TCRdb reprocessed the reads via MiXCR and lists one record per CDR3 protein. The sample has 700,000 to 900,000 distinct CDR3 sequences, 25% to 30% seen once. Which antigens these TCRs recognize remains unknown. The sample in question was cultured CD8+ T cells from PBMCs, obtained from culture after CMV antigen stimulation. The receptors stem from a human donor in good health (CMV status not recorded). Some clones in this sample may be carry-over from other donors' samples. Each CDR3 is given with its conserved first and last residue. The D gene is left open where the match is weak. Not every row has a clone size; where given, it reads once, few, many or a size class.

V gene: TRBV7-8
clone size: few
J gene: TRBJ1-1
D gene: .
CDR3 protein: CASCLGDGTEAFF
CDR3 DNA: TGTGCCAGCTGCTTAGGGGATGGGACTGAAGCTTTCTTT

V gene: TRBV7-3
clone size: few
J gene: TRBJ2-3
D gene: .
CDR3 protein: CASSFVGGPGDTQYF
CDR3 DNA: TGTGCCAGCAGCTTTGTCGGGGGGCCGGGGGATACGCAGTATTTT

V gene: TRBV28
clone size: .
J gene: TRBJ2-1
D gene: .
CDR3 protein: CASSPTVGPRYNEQFF
CDR3 DNA: TGTGCCAGCAGCCCGACGGTAGGCCCGAGGTACAATGAGCAGTTCTTC

V gene: TRBV10-3
clone size: .
J gene: TRBJ2-7
D gene: .
CDR3 protein: CAIRKKTDYEQYF
CDR3 DNA: TGTGCCATCAGGAAGAAGACAGACTACGAGCAGTACTTC

V gene: TRBV5-3
clone size: .
J gene: TRBJ1-5
D gene: TRBD1
CDR3 protein: CASSLRDRDGQPQHF
CDR3 DNA: TGTGCCAGCAGCTTGCGGGACAGGGATGGACAGCCCCAGCATTTT

V gene: TRBV4-2
clone size: few
J gene: TRBJ1-1
D gene: .
CDR3 protein: CASSQDPEGQNTEAFF
CDR3 DNA: TGTGCCAGCAGCCAAGATCCGGAGGGGCAGAACACTGAAGCTTTCTTT

V gene: TRBV19
clone size: .
J gene: TRBJ1-1
D gene: .
CDR3 protein: CASRPDTYTEAFF
CDR3 DNA: TGTGCCAGTAGACCGGACACATACACTGAAGCTTTCTTT

V gene: TRBV3-1
clone size: few
J gene: TRBJ2-5
D gene: TRBD2
CDR3 protein: CASSRGLTQETQYF
CDR3 DNA: TGTGCCAGCAGCCGGGGACTAACCCAAGAGACCCAGTACTTC

V gene: TRBV7-6
clone size: many
J gene: TRBJ2-3
D gene: .
CDR3 protein: CASSLMEGGRRDTQYF
CDR3 DNA: TGTGCCAGCAGCTTAATGGAAGGGGGGCGCAGAGATACGCAGTATTTT

V gene: TRBV6-2/TRBV6-3
clone size: few
J gene: TRBJ2-1
D gene: TRBD2
CDR3 protein: CASRTSGGNNEQFF
CDR3 DNA: TGTGCCAGCAGGACTAGCGGGGGGAACAATGAGCAGTTCTTC

V gene: TRBV7-2
clone size: many
J gene: TRBJ1-1
D gene: TRBD1
CDR3 protein: CASSFPRDREAFF
CDR3 DNA: TGTGCCAGCAGCTTCCCCCGGGACAGGGAAGCTTTCTTT

V gene: TRBV11-3
clone size: .
J gene: TRBJ2-1
D gene: .
CDR3 protein: CASSFAAGGANEQFF
CDR3 DNA: TGTGCCAGCAGCTTTGCGGCAGGGGGGGCGAATGAGCAGTTCTTC

V gene: TRBV7-6
clone size: few
J gene: TRBJ1-4
D gene: .
CDR3 protein: CASSSARDKNEKLFF
CDR3 DNA: TGTGCCAGCAGCTCCGCCCGGGACAAAAATGAAAAACTGTTTTTT

V gene: TRBV7-2
clone size: few
J gene: TRBJ1-3
D gene: .
CDR3 protein: CASSLDYSGAIGNTIYF
CDR3 DNA: TGTGCCAGCAGCTTAGATTACTCGGGGGCGATAGGAAACACCATATATTTT

V gene: TRBV4-3
clone size: many
J gene: TRBJ2-5
D gene: .
CDR3 protein: CASSQELVYQETQYF
CDR3 DNA: TGCGCCAGCAGCCAAGAATTGGTCTACCAAGAGACCCAGTACTTC

V gene: TRBV6-6
clone size: .
J gene: TRBJ2-1
D gene: TRBD2
CDR3 protein: CASSYVLAGGKDNEQFF
CDR3 DNA: TGTGCCAGCAGTTACGTGCTAGCGGGGGGGAAAGACAATGAGCAGTTCTTC

V gene: TRBV7-8
clone size: few
J gene: TRBJ1-1
D gene: .
CDR3 protein: CASSRRGVAEAFF
CDR3 DNA: TGTGCCAGCAGCCGAAGAGGAGTGGCTGAAGCTTTCTTT

V gene: TRBV6-2/TRBV6-3
clone size: few
J gene: TRBJ2-3
D gene: TRBD2
CDR3 protein: CASSYYSGGADTQYF
CDR3 DNA: TGTGCCAGCAGTTATTACAGCGGGGGAGCGGATACGCAGTATTTT

V gene: TRBV7-9
clone size: few
J gene: TRBJ1-2
D gene: TRBD1
CDR3 protein: CASRQGAIGYTF
CDR3 DNA: TGTGCCAGCCGACAGGGGGCGATCGGCTACACCTTC

V gene: TRBV12-3/TRBV12-4
clone size: .
J gene: TRBJ1-6
D gene: .
CDR3 protein: CASSWDILTLHF
CDR3 DNA: TGTGCCAGCAGCTGGGACATCCTGACCCTCCACTTT

V gene: TRBV27
clone size: .
J gene: TRBJ1-1
D gene: .
CDR3 protein: CASSLSPTAVNTEAFF
CDR3 DNA: TGTGCCAGCAGTTTATCCCCGACAGCCGTGAACACTGAAGCTTTCTTT

V gene: TRBV20-1
clone size: few
J gene: TRBJ2-7
D gene: .
CDR3 protein: CSARAGLSYEQYF
CDR3 DNA: TGCAGTGCTAGGGCGGGGCTTTCCTACGAGCAGTACTTC

V gene: TRBV4-2
clone size: .
J gene: TRBJ2-3
D gene: .
CDR3 protein: CASSQEVVDTQYF
CDR3 DNA: TGTGCCAGCAGCCAAGAAGTTGTGGATACGCAGTATTTT

V gene: TRBV3-1
clone size: once
J gene: TRBJ2-5
D gene: TRBD2
CDR3 protein: CASSQVSGGALEETQYF
CDR3 DNA: TGTGCCAGCAGCCAAGTTAGCGGGGGGGCCTTAGAAGAGACCCAGTACTTC

V gene: TRBV28
clone size: few
J gene: TRBJ1-5
D gene: TRBD1
CDR3 protein: CASSLPRGQDEGNQPQHF
CDR3 DNA: TGTGCCAGCAGTTTACCTCGGGGACAGGACGAGGGCAATCAGCCCCAGCATTTT

V gene: TRBV5-6
clone size: .
J gene: TRBJ1-1
D gene: .
CDR3 protein: CASSFITKNTEAFF
CDR3 DNA: TGTGCCAGCAGCTTTATCACCAAGAACACTGAAGCTTTCTTT

V gene: TRBV7-6
clone size: few
J gene: TRBJ2-3
D gene: .
CDR3 protein: CASSLRGGPPGTDTQYF
CDR3 DNA: TGTGCCAGCAGCTTAAGGGGTGGTCCCCCAGGCACAGATACGCAGTATTTT

V gene: TRBV25-1
clone size: .
J gene: TRBJ2-2
D gene: .
CDR3 protein: CASVPSTGELFF
CDR3 DNA: TGTGCCAGCGTTCCCAGCACCGGGGAGCTGTTTTTT

V gene: TRBV27
clone size: .
J gene: TRBJ2-3
D gene: .
CDR3 protein: CASSLGELSTDTQYF
CDR3 DNA: TGTGCCAGCAGCCTAGGGGAGCTTAGCACAGATACGCAGTATTTT

V gene: TRBV7-9
clone size: .
J gene: TRBJ2-1
D gene: .
CDR3 protein: CASSPSPESYEQFF
CDR3 DNA: TGTGCCAGCAGCCCTTCCCCGGAGTCCTATGAGCAGTTCTTC

V gene: TRBV12-3/TRBV12-4
clone size: few
J gene: TRBJ1-4
D gene: .
CDR3 protein: CASSSPGPATNEKLFF
CDR3 DNA: TGTGCCAGCAGTTCTCCTGGGCCAGCAACTAATGAAAAACTGTTTTTT

V gene: TRBV7-6
clone size: many
J gene: TRBJ2-7
D gene: TRBD2
CDR3 protein: CASSPGTSGGAYEQYF
CDR3 DNA: TGTGCCAGCAGCCCTGGGACTAGCGGGGGAGCCTACGAGCAGTACTTC

V gene: TRBV7-9
clone size: .
J gene: TRBJ2-2
D gene: .
CDR3 protein: CASSLASMRHTGELFF
CDR3 DNA: TGTGCCAGCAGCTTAGCTTCGATGCGCCATACCGGGGAGCTGTTTTTT

V gene: TRBV12-3/TRBV12-4
clone size: .
J gene: TRBJ1-3
D gene: .
CDR3 protein: CASSPASGNTIYF
CDR3 DNA: TGTGCCAGCAGTCCCGCTTCTGGAAACACCATATATTTT

V gene: TRBV12-5
clone size: .
J gene: TRBJ1-1
D gene: .
CDR3 protein: CASGLGLNTEAFF
CDR3 DNA: TGTGCTAGTGGTTTGGGCCTGAACACTGAAGCTTTCTTT

V gene: TRBV29-1
clone size: few
J gene: TRBJ2-3
D gene: TRBD1
CDR3 protein: CSVSGGQTDTQYF
CDR3 DNA: TGCAGCGTTAGTGGGGGACAGACAGATACGCAGTATTTT

V gene: TRBV19
clone size: .
J gene: TRBJ2-2
D gene: .
CDR3 protein: CASSMAPFSNTGELFF
CDR3 DNA: TGTGCCAGTAGTATGGCCCCCTTTTCGAACACCGGGGAGCTGTTTTTT

V gene: TRBV2
clone size: .
J gene: TRBJ2-2
D gene: .
CDR3 protein: CGTRPGPDNTGELFF
CDR3 DNA: TGTGGTACACGACCGGGACCGGACAACACCGGGGAGCTGTTTTTT

V gene: TRBV5-1
clone size: .
J gene: TRBJ1-1
D gene: .
CDR3 protein: CASSPNRGFTMNTEAFF
CDR3 DNA: TGCGCCAGCAGCCCGAATAGGGGGTTCACCATGAACACTGAAGCTTTCTTT

V gene: TRBV7-9
clone size: .
J gene: TRBJ1-3
D gene: .
CDR3 protein: CASSRVRESAGNTIYF
CDR3 DNA: TGTGCCAGCAGCCGGGTCAGGGAATCGGCTGGAAACACCATATATTTT

V gene: TRBV6-8
clone size: once
J gene: TRBJ1-1
D gene: .
CDR3 protein: CATLQQGLNTEAFF
CDR3 DNA: TGTGCCACCCTTCAACAGGGCCTGAACACTGAAGCTTTCTTT

V gene: TRBV10-2
clone size: few
J gene: TRBJ2-1
D gene: TRBD2
CDR3 protein: CATSGGGNNEQFF
CDR3 DNA: TGCGCCACCTCCGGCGGGGGGAACAATGAGCAGTTCTTC

V gene: TRBV29-1
clone size: .
J gene: TRBJ1-2
D gene: .
CDR3 protein: CSVGPRGSYGYTF
CDR3 DNA: TGCAGCGTCGGCCCCAGGGGAAGTTATGGCTACACCTTC

V gene: TRBV7-2
clone size: .
J gene: TRBJ1-5
D gene: .
CDR3 protein: CASGGGAGQPQHF
CDR3 DNA: TGTGCCAGCGGGGGGGGCGCCGGGCAGCCCCAGCATTTT

V gene: TRBV27
clone size: .
J gene: TRBJ1-1
D gene: .
CDR3 protein: CASSETYPGQLNTEAFF
CDR3 DNA: TGTGCCAGCAGTGAAACCTACCCGGGACAATTGAACACTGAAGCTTTCTTT

V gene: TRBV6-5
clone size: many
J gene: TRBJ2-1
D gene: .
CDR3 protein: CASSFLNEQFF
CDR3 DNA: TGTGCCAGCAGTTTCCTCAATGAGCAGTTCTTC

V gene: TRBV7-9
clone size: .
J gene: TRBJ1-6
D gene: .
CDR3 protein: CASSPSSCNSPLHF
CDR3 DNA: TGTGCCAGCAGTCCGAGCTCCTGTAATTCACCCCTCCACTTT

V gene: TRBV4-1
clone size: few
J gene: TRBJ2-5
D gene: TRBD2
CDR3 protein: CASSPSRTSGGEETQYF
CDR3 DNA: TGCGCCAGCAGCCCCTCTCGGACTAGCGGGGGGGAAGAGACCCAGTACTTC

V gene: TRBV6-2/TRBV6-3
clone size: few
J gene: TRBJ1-2
D gene: .
CDR3 protein: CASGLDSQYGYTF
CDR3 DNA: TGTGCCAGCGGCCTCGACAGCCAATATGGCTACACCTTC